This T cell receptor beta chain was obtained from a study of cytomegalovirus exposure and HLA in healthy donors. The PCR was carried out with 60 Vbeta primers and 13 Jbeta primers. Measured with immunoSEQ multiplex PCR; TCRdb has only the in-frame clones, and not every one. Of some 140,000 clones listed, about 76% are singletons. CDR3 length: 15 residues. V was shortened by 5 bases and J by 0 bases, with 11 bases between the two germline ends. CDR1 SGHTA and CDR2 FQGNSA come from the germline V gene. This clonotype originated in a woman aged 40 to 49 in good health and CMV-seronegative. The sample consisted of PBMCs. The rearrangement uses TRBV7-2 and TRBJ1-3; D may be TRBD1 (5 bases). In DNA, the CDR3 is TGTGCCAGCAGCCAAGGACAAAGCTCTGGAAACACCATATATTTT. Its translation is CASSQGQSSGNTIYF.